Listed here are 21 T cell receptor beta chains from one sample, sequenced in a study of T cell responses to AZD1222 COVID-19 vaccine. Profiled with immunoSEQ multiplex PCR; TCRdb holds only in-frame clones, not every one. The sample records hundreds of thousands of clones, 90% to 95% being singletons. Sequences were derived from peripheral blood, sampled on day 0 of MenACWY control vaccination. The receptors were gathered from an adult in good health.

This clone was recorded a few times. The V gene is TRBV18, the J gene TRBJ2-3; 7 bases agree with TRBD2. With 6 bases clipped from V and 3 bases from J, the junction kept 6 bases outside the gene matches. The CDR3 contains 14 residues. Looked up from germline, CDR1 is KGHSH and CDR2 is LQKENI. The CDR3 nucleotides read TGTGCCAGCTCCCTCGGGGGACTAACAGATACGCAGTATTTT. Protein sequence: CASSLGGLTDTQYF.

This chain connects TRBV5-4 to TRBJ1-2; weak D call: TRBD1 (5 bases). Between the trimmed V and J ends, which lost 4 bases and 2 bases, there was a span of 12 bases. CDR1 and CDR2 from the germline V gene are SGHNT and YYREEE (reference sequence). The CDR3 covers 14 residues. The CDR3 reads CASSAGAQNYGYTF. CDR3 in DNA: TGTGCCAGCAGCGCCGGGGCACAGAACTATGGCTACACCTTC. Complete variable domain (other parts from reference TRBV5-4 and TRBJ1-2): ETGVTQSPTHLIKTRGQQVTLRCSSQSGHNTVSWYQQALGQGPQFIFQYYREEENGRGNFPPRFSGLQFPNYSSELNVNALELDDSALYLCASSAGAQNYGYTFGSGTRLTVV.

Written as DNA, the CDR3 is TGTGCCATCAGTCAAAACAGGGGGAGAGGCTATGGCTACACCTTC. The encoded protein is CAISQNRGRGYGYTF. The rearrangement uses TRBV10-3 and TRBJ1-2; TRBD1 aligns across 8 bases. The V gene end was trimmed by 5 bases and the J gene end by 4 bases; junction bases not matched to a gene: 9. The CDR3 runs to 15 residues. CDR1 and CDR2 from the germline V gene are ENHRY and SYGVKD.

V and J are TRBV29-1 and TRBJ1-3; D remains unclear. Germline-derived CDR1 and CDR2 are SQVTM and ANQGSEA. The CDR3 totals 12 residues. The CDR3 loop is CSGVSSGNTIYF. In DNA, the CDR3 is TGCAGTGGGGTCTCCTCTGGAAACACCATATATTTT.

This clone was detected only once. The chain has TRBV2 and TRBJ1-4; no clear D gene. Germline V gives CDR1 SNHLY, CDR2 FYNNEI. V dropped 3 bases and J dropped 3 bases, with 5 bases sitting between them. This CDR3 is built from 13 residues. In DNA form, the CDR3 reads TGTGCCAGCAGTGACAGGTCTAATGAAAAACTGTTTTTT. Its translation: CASSDRSNEKLFF.

The genes are TRBV5-1 and TRBJ1-5, with a tentative D call TRBD1 (5 bases). Germline values: CDR1 SGHRS, CDR2 YFSETQ. Trimming removed 0 bases at V and 1 base at J, with 11 bases between. The CDR3 spans 16 residues. CDR3 nucleotide sequence: TGCGCCAGCAGCTTGGGTTTCGCAGGGAGCAATCAGCCCCAGCATTTT. Its protein product is CASSLGFAGSNQPQHF.

The CDR3 is CASRTGLNTEAFF. CDR3 in DNA: TGTGCCAGCCGGACAGGGTTGAACACTGAAGCTTTCTTT. The chain employs TRBV19 and TRBJ1-1, with 8 bases fitting TRBD1. The CDR3 runs 13 residues. With V trimmed by 9 bases and J by 0 bases, 3 bases remained unmatched. In germline, CDR1 is LNHDA, CDR2 SQIVND (reference sequence). Supplemented by reference TRBV19 and TRBJ1-1, the full variable domain reads DGGITQSPKYLFRKEGQNVTLSCEQNLNHDAMYWYRQDPGQGLRLIYYSQIVNDFQKGDIAEGYSVSREKKESFPLTVTSAQKNPTAFYLCASRTGLNTEAFFGQGTRLTVV.

The chain is built from TRBV5-6 and TRBJ2-2; D is possibly TRBD1 or TRBD2 (5 bases each). V was pared by 1 base and J by 4 bases, with 11 bases between. CDR3 size: 15 residues. Germline CDR1 SGHDT, CDR2 YYEEEE. Here the CDR3 reads CASSLMGRITGELFF. The DNA for the CDR3 is TGTGCCAGCAGCTTGATGGGACGGATCACCGGGGAGCTGTTTTTT.

The V and J genes are TRBV6-6 and TRBJ1-3; D is perhaps TRBD1 (5 bases). V was shortened by 5 bases and J by 9 bases, with 17 bases between the two germline ends. In germline, CDR1 is MNHNY, CDR2 SVGAGI (reference sequence). This CDR3 region has 14 residues. CDR3 DNA sequence: TGTGCCAGCAGTGCCGACAGCGTCGGGGGCACCATATATTTT. Translation: CASSADSVGGTIYF.

The rearrangement uses TRBV9 and TRBJ2-3; possibly TRBD1 for D (5 bases). V was cut by 2 bases and J by 3 bases, with 22 bases left in between. The CDR3 spans 18 residues. Germline V gene sequence: CDR1 SGDLS, CDR2 YYNGEE. The CDR3 loop reads CASSVSPVGARGTDTQYF. The CDR3 nucleotides read TGTGCCAGCAGCGTGAGCCCCGTAGGGGCGCGAGGTACAGATACGCAGTATTTT. The whole variable domain, filled in from reference TRBV9 and TRBJ2-3, reads DSGVTQTPKHLITATGQRVTLRCSPRSGDLSVYWYQQSLDQGLQFLIQYYNGEERAKGNILERFSAQQFPDLHSELNLSSLELGDSALYFCASSVSPVGARGTDTQYFGPGTRLTVL.

The chain uses TRBV30 and TRBJ1-1; D perhaps matches TRBD1 (5 bases). Germline V lookup: CDR1 GTSNPN, CDR2 SVGIG (reference sequence). V was cut by 2 bases and J by 1 base, with 11 bases left in between. This CDR3 region has 14 residues. The CDR3 is CAWSLRGANTEAFF. The CDR3 coding sequence is TGTGCCTGGAGTCTGAGAGGGGCGAACACTGAAGCTTTCTTT.

The CDR3 DNA is TGCGCCAGCAGCTTGCGACAGCTGAGCTCCTACGAGCAGTACTTC. This sequence encodes CASSLRQLSSYEQYF. This rearrangement joins TRBV5-1 to TRBJ2-7; a weak D match, TRBD1 (5 bases). Germline V gene data show CDR1 as SGHRS and CDR2 as YFSETQ. The CDR3 consists of 15 residues. Deletions cut 1 base from V and 0 bases from J, with 11 bases between.

The chain carries TRBV10-3 and TRBJ2-7; D not certain. Germline values: CDR1 ENHRY, CDR2 SYGVKD. With 8 bases removed from V and 3 bases from J, the gap between germline ends came to 11 bases. The CDR3 is 12 residues long. For the CDR3, the DNA is TGTGCCATCGCCCCGGCGAGCTACGAGCAGTACTTC. It specifies CAIAPASYEQYF.

The chain combines TRBV12-3 or TRBV12-4 with TRBJ2-1; D is undetermined. Trimming pared 5 bases from V and 13 bases from J, leaving 18 bases between. CDR3 length: 13 amino acids. This CDR3 is CASSPSLAGVQFF. Here the CDR3 DNA reads TGTGCCAGCAGTCCCTCCCTGGCTGGGGTTCAGTTCTTC.

The chain combines TRBV3-1 (or the pseudogene TRBV3-2) with TRBJ2-3, with 7 bases aligning to TRBD2. Germline V lookup: CDR1 LGHDT, CDR2 YNNKEL (reference sequence). The CDR3 runs 15 residues. V was clipped by 4 bases and J by 4 bases; unmatched bases: 8. The CDR3, as DNA: TGTGCCAGCAGCCTAGGAGCGGGGTTAGCAGATACGCAGTATTTT. Protein product: CASSLGAGLADTQYF.

The chain carries TRBV6-5 and TRBJ1-2; TRBD1 matches at 7 bases. The germline CDR1 and CDR2 sequences are MNHEY and SVGAGI. The CDR3 spans 15 residues. The J segment lost 4 bases and the V segment lost 6 bases, leaving 11 bases of the junction unmatched. The CDR3 loop is CASSLQEGAGYGYTF. Here the CDR3 DNA reads TGTGCCAGCAGCCTCCAGGAGGGGGCAGGCTATGGCTACACCTTC.

The CDR3: CASSFPNSPLHF. DNA of the CDR3: TGTGCCAGTAGTTTCCCAAATTCACCCCTCCACTTT. V is TRBV19 and J is TRBJ1-6; no clear D. Germline CDR1 and CDR2: LNHDA and SQIVND (reference sequence). This CDR3 comprises 12 residues. V lost 5 bases and J lost 7, with 6 bases in between.

The chain employs TRBV7-9 and TRBJ1-2; possibly TRBD1 for D (6 bases). The V and J ends lost 3 bases and 0 bases respectively, with 11 bases between them. The CDR3 extends over 15 amino acids. Germline V gene lookup returns CDR1 SEHNR and CDR2 FQNEAQ (reference sequence). CDR3 in amino acids: CASSLAGAPNYGYTF. DNA of the CDR3: TGTGCCAGCAGCTTGGCGGGGGCGCCTAACTATGGCTACACCTTC. The full variable domain, its missing parts supplied by reference TRBV7-9 and TRBJ1-2, is DTGVSQNPRHKITKRGQNVTFRCDPISEHNRLYWYRQTLGQGPEFLTYFQNEAQLEKSRLLSDRFSAERPKGSFSTLEIQRTEQGDSAMYLCASSLAGAPNYGYTFGSGTRLTVV.

The chain employs TRBV3-1 (or the pseudogene TRBV3-2) and TRBJ1-2; D is uncertain. Trimming took 4 bases from V and 8 from J, leaving 11 bases between them. The CDR3 is 12 amino acids. Looked up from germline, CDR1 is LGHDT and CDR2 is YNNKEL (reference sequence). CDR3 in amino acids: CASSPGLDGYTF. The CDR3 nucleotides are TGTGCCAGCAGCCCAGGCCTGGACGGCTACACCTTC.

The J gene is TRBJ2-2, the V gene TRBV28; the D gene is possibly TRBD1 (7 bases). Germline V gives CDR1 MDHEN, CDR2 SYDVKM. V shed 11 bases and J shed 5 bases, with 21 bases lying between them. This CDR3 has 15 amino acids. In nucleotides, the CDR3 is TGTGCCTCCACGGCAGGGGGGACTGGGACCGGGGAGCTGTTTTTT. Its translation is CASTAGGTGTGELFF.

The CDR3 region has the DNA TGTGCCAGCAGCTTAGAGGGCGCGGGTGGCTACACCTTC. Translating it yields CASSLEGAGGYTF. V and J are TRBV7-3 and TRBJ1-2, with D unclear. With 2 bases removed from V and 7 bases from J, the gap between germline ends came to 11 bases. Germline V gene lookup returns CDR1 SGHTA and CDR2 FQGTGA. The CDR3 runs 13 residues. Complete variable domain (other parts from reference TRBV7-3 and TRBJ1-2): GAGVSQTPSNKVTEKGKYVELRCDPISGHTALYWYRQSLGQGPEFLIYFQGTGAADDSGLPNDRFFAVRPEGSVSTLKIQRTERGDSAVYLCASSLEGAGGYTFGSGTRLTVV.